This entry lists 5 T cell receptor beta chains sequenced from one sample in a study of blood T cell repertoires in COVID-19. Sequencing used immunoSEQ multiplex PCR; TCRdb keeps in-frame clones, though not all of them. This table holds 35,000 to 40,000 clones, more than 75% found once. Sequencing input: peripheral blood. The receptors derive from a human donor in a cohort sampled during active COVID-19.

V usage is TRBV3-1 (or the pseudogene TRBV3-2) and J usage is TRBJ1-3; D ambiguous. The V and J ends lost 0 bases and 2 bases respectively, with 11 bases between them. CDR3 size: 16 residues. Germline CDR1 reads LGHDT; CDR2 reads YNNKEL (reference sequence). Here the CDR3 DNA reads TGTGCCAGCAGCCAAGAGACTCTGCTAACTGGAAACACCATATATTTT. Protein product: CASSQETLLTGNTIYF.

The sample holds a few counts of this clone. The chain couples TRBV24-1 to TRBJ2-3, with 8 bases matching TRBD2. This CDR3 has 19 residues. The junction had 19 bases not matched to a gene; V was cut back by 3 bases and J by 6 bases. Germline values: CDR1 KGHDR, CDR2 SFDVKD. This CDR3 is CATSDKGTRSRISADTQYF. The CDR3 region has the DNA TGTGCCACCAGTGATAAAGGGACTAGGTCTCGGATTTCTGCCGATACGCAGTATTTT.

This sequence joins TRBV19 and TRBJ2-7, with 9 bases matching TRBD1. V lost 5 bases, J lost 1 base, and 6 bases stayed unmatched. The CDR3 is made up of 15 amino acids. CDR1 and CDR2 from the germline V gene are LNHDA and SQIVND (reference sequence). Written as DNA, the CDR3 is TGTGCCAGTAGTGCAGACAGGGGGACGTCCTACGAGCAGTACTTC. It translates to CASSADRGTSYEQYF.

V gene TRBV6-6 combines with J gene TRBJ1-6; D unclear. Germline assignment: CDR1 MNHNY and CDR2 SVGAGI (reference sequence). There are 12 residues in the CDR3. V lost 10 bases, J lost 12 bases, and 16 bases lay in between. For the CDR3, the DNA is TGTGCCATCCAAGGGAGGGCAGAACCCCTCCACTTT. Protein sequence: CAIQGRAEPLHF.

The chain carries TRBV18 and TRBJ1-5, with 7 nucleotides matching TRBD1. Germline loops: CDR1 KGHSH, CDR2 LQKENI. The V segment lost 3 bases and the J segment 0 bases; nucleotides outside the gene matches: 8. The CDR3 is made up of 17 amino acids. The CDR3 DNA reads TGTGCCAGCTCACCGAGGACAGGCCTTAATAGCAATCAGCCCCAGCATTTT. Translating gives CASSPRTGLNSNQPQHF.